Each of the 14 T cell receptor beta chains below was sequenced from the same sample in a study of blood T cell repertoires in COVID-19. Only in-frame clones appear in the TCRdb table, and some are missing; sequencing was by immunoSEQ multiplex PCR. This table has some 200,000 clones, about 86% appearing once. Source material: peripheral blood. The origin of the receptors is a woman aged 18 to 35 who had recovered from COVID-19.

The rearrangement joins TRBV11-3 to TRBJ2-2; 7 bases are shared with TRBD1. The CDR3 totals 15 residues. Germline CDR1 SGHNT, CDR2 YENEEA. V gave up 7 bases and J gave up 5 bases; unmatched junction bases: 10. DNA of the CDR3: TGTGCCAGCACCACCGGGACAGAGCCTACCGGGGAGCTGTTTTTT. It specifies CASTTGTEPTGELFF. Combining the CDR3 with reference TRBV11-3 and TRBJ2-2 gives the whole variable domain EAGVVQSPRYKIIEKKQPVAFWCNPISGHNTLYWYLQNLGQGPELLIRYENEEAVDDSQLPKDRFSAERLKGVDSTLKIQPAELGDSAVYLCASTTGTEPTGELFFGEGSRLTVL.

V usage is TRBV7-6 and J usage is TRBJ1-5; D not resolved. Germline-derived CDR1 and CDR2 are SGHVS and FNYEAQ. The V end was cut by 0 bases, the J end by 6 bases, with 9 bases between. This CDR3 is built from 14 residues. The CDR3 DNA reads as TGTGCCAGCAGCTTAGCTGGTTCGAGTCAGCCCCAGCATTTT. As protein: CASSLAGSSQPQHF.

The J gene is TRBJ1-2, the V gene TRBV6-4, with D perhaps matching TRBD1 (6 bases). CDR1 and CDR2 from the germline V gene are MRHNA and SNTAGT. CDR3 length: 15 residues. V was clipped by 0 bases and J by 4 bases, with 12 bases between them. Written as DNA, the CDR3 is TGTGCCAGCAGTGACTCGAGAGGGGGAAGCTATGGCTACACCTTC. Translating it yields CASSDSRGGSYGYTF.

The gene calls are TRBV27 and TRBJ2-1; D is unresolved. CDR3 size: 15 residues. The germline gives CDR1 MNHEY, CDR2 SMNVEV (reference sequence). Trimming took off 1 base at V and 10 bases at J, with 17 bases between the two ends. The CDR3 DNA reads TGTGCCAGCAGTTTATACTTCGACTCCCAAAGCGAGCAGTTCTTC. It yields the protein CASSLYFDSQSEQFF.

This CDR3 is CASSQGAMTEAFF. The CDR3 DNA reads TGTGCCAGCTCACAAGGGGCGATGACTGAAGCTTTCTTT. This rearrangement joins TRBV18 to TRBJ1-1, with a weak D call TRBD1 (5 bases). V gave up 4 bases and J gave up 5 bases, with 11 bases separating them. This CDR3 comprises 13 residues. Germline-derived CDR1 and CDR2 are KGHSH and LQKENI.

The gene calls are TRBV4-3 and TRBJ1-2; D is possibly TRBD1 (6 bases). Germline lookup yields CDR1 LGHNA and CDR2 YSLEER. The ends were cut back, 4 bases at V and 3 bases at J, with 21 bases in the middle. The CDR3 totals 17 residues. CDR3 nucleotides: TGCGCCAGCAGCCCCCAGTCAGGGGTAGGGGGAGACTATGGCTACACCTTC. It is translated as CASSPQSGVGGDYGYTF.

The chain joins TRBV24-1 to TRBJ2-1; 9 nucleotides line up with TRBD1. The V and J ends lost 4 bases and 7 bases, in that order; junction bases with no gene match: 10. The germline V gene has CDR1 KGHDR and CDR2 SFDVKD. The CDR3 consists of 16 residues. CDR3 in amino acids: CATSETLPDRGNEQFF. In DNA form, the CDR3 reads TGTGCCACCAGTGAGACCCTTCCGGACAGGGGTAATGAGCAGTTCTTC.

This clone appeared a single time. DNA of the CDR3: TGTGCCAGCAGCCAAGATTTCCCTCAGCTAGCGGGAGGCGTGGGGGAGCTGTTTTTT. It encodes CASSQDFPQLAGGVGELFF. The chain links TRBV4-2 to TRBJ2-2; 11 bases are shared with TRBD2. Trimming took 0 bases from V and 8 from J; bases not matched to a gene: 14. Germline V gene lookup returns CDR1 LGHNA and CDR2 YNFKEQ. The CDR3 is 19 amino acids.

The chain carries TRBV4-3 and TRBJ1-1; 7 nucleotides line up with TRBD1. With 2 bases clipped from V and 2 bases from J, the junction kept 8 bases outside the gene matches. The CDR3 totals 16 residues. CDR1 and CDR2 from the germline V gene are LGHNA and YSLEER. The CDR3 nucleotides read TGCGCCAGCAGCCAACGCCTCTGGACAGGAAACACTGAAGCTTTCTTT. Protein product: CASSQRLWTGNTEAFF.

The rearrangement uses TRBV24-1 and TRBJ2-5; 8 nucleotides match TRBD2. This CDR3 region has 15 residues. Germline V gene sequence: CDR1 KGHDR, CDR2 SFDVKD. V shed 3 bases and J 5 bases; nucleotides not matched to a gene: 7. The CDR3 is CATSDPAGAGETQYF. The CDR3 bases are TGTGCCACCAGTGATCCAGCGGGAGCGGGGGAGACCCAGTACTTC.

The CDR3 sequence: CASSYSGLVSSEQFF. As DNA, the CDR3 is TGTGCCAGCAGTTACTCGGGACTAGTGTCGAGTGAGCAGTTCTTC. This sequence joins TRBV6-2 or TRBV6-3 and TRBJ2-1, with 8 nucleotides matching TRBD2. CDR3 size: 15 residues. Germline CDR1 is MNHEY and CDR2 is SVGEGT. V was pared by 0 bases and J by 9 bases, with 7 bases of the junction left unmatched.

This clone occurred a few times. The chain links TRBV10-1 to TRBJ1-5, with unresolved D. Trimming took off 2 bases at V and 1 base at J, with 15 bases between the two ends. The CDR3 consists of 17 residues. Germline CDR1 reads WNHNN; CDR2 reads SYGVQD (reference sequence). The chain's CDR3 is CASSEPTPEASNQPQHF. In DNA form, the CDR3 reads TGCGCCAGCAGTGAGCCGACGCCAGAGGCCAGCAATCAGCCCCAGCATTTT.

This chain uses TRBV24-1 with TRBJ1-2; D unclear. Germline V lookup: CDR1 KGHDR, CDR2 SFDVKD. The CDR3 has 14 amino acids. The ends were cut back, 3 bases at V and 1 base at J, with 8 bases in the middle. In DNA form, the CDR3 reads TGTGCCACCAGTGATATGGGCCTTAACTATGGCTACACCTTC. The encoded protein is CATSDMGLNYGYTF.

The V call is TRBV11-2, the J call TRBJ2-5; the match to TRBD1 covers 8 bases. V trimming: 5 bases; J trimming: 7 bases; junction bases outside the gene matches: 12. The V gene's germline CDR1 is SGHAT and CDR2 FQNNGV. The CDR3 is 15 amino acids. CDR3 residues: CASSTQGQAGRTQYF. The DNA of the CDR3 is TGTGCCAGCAGCACCCAGGGACAGGCCGGACGGACCCAGTACTTC.